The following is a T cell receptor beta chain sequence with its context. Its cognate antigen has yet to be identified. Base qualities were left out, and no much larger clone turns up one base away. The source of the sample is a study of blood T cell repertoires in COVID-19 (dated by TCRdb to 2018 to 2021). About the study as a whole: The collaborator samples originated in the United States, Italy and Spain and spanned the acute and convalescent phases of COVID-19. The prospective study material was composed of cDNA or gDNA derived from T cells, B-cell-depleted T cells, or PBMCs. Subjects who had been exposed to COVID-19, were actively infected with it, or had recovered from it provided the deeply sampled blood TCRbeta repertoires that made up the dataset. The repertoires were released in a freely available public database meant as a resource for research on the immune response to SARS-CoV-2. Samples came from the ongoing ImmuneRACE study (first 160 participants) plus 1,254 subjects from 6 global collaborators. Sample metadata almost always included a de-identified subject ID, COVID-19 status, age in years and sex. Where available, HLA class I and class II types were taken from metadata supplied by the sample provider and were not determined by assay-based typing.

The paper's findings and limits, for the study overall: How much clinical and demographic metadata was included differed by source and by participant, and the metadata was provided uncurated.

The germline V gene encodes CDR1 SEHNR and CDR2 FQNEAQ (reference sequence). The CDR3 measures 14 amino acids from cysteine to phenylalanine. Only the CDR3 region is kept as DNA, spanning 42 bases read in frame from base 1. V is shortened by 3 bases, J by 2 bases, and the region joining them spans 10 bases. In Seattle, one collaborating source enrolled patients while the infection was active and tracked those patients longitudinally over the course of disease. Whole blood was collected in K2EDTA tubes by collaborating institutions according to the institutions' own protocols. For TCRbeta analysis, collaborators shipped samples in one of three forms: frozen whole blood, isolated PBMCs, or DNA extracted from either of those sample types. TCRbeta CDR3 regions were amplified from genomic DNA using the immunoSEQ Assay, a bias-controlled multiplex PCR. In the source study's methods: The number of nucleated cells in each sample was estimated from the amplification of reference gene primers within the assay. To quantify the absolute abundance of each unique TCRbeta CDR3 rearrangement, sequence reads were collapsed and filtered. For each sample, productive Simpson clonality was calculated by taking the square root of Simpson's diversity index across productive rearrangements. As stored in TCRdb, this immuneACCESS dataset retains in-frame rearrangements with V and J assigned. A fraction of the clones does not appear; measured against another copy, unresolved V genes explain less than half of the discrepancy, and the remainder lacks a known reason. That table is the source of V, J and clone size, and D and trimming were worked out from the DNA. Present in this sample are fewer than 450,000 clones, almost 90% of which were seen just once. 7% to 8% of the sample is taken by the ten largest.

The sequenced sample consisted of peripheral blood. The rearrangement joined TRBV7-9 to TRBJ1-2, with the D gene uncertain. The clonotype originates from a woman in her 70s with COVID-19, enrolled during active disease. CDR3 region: CASSFPHPNYGYTF. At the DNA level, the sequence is TGTGCCAGCAGCTTCCCACACCCGAACTATGGCTACACCTTC.